These 4 T cell receptor beta chains came from one sample sequenced in a study of blood T cell repertoires in COVID-19. Sequencing used immunoSEQ multiplex PCR; TCRdb keeps in-frame clones, though not all of them. The table includes approximately 260,000 clones, about 81% detected once. The sample consisted of peripheral blood. The receptors come from a woman aged 55-70 years with active or convalescent COVID-19.

A remark on this clone: Within the sample, other DNA sequences also encode this same CDR3. The chain joins TRBV9 to TRBJ1-1; D perhaps matches TRBD1 (5 bases). The CDR3 is 18 residues long. CDR1 is SGDLS and CDR2 is YYNGEE in the germline V gene. The V and J ends lost 0 bases and 1 base respectively, with 19 bases between them. The CDR3 sequence: CASSVGRAGGSGNTEAFF. DNA of the CDR3: TGTGCCAGCAGCGTAGGGCGGGCCGGGGGTTCGGGGAACACTGAAGCTTTCTTT.

The V and J genes are TRBV5-1 and TRBJ2-1; D is possibly TRBD1 (5 bases). The CDR3 is made up of 15 amino acids. CDR1 is SGHRS, CDR2 YFSETQ, per germline. Deletions cut 0 bases from V and 6 bases from J, with 13 bases between. This chain's CDR3 is CASSLVPGAANEQFF. CDR3 DNA: TGCGCCAGCAGCTTGGTCCCTGGGGCAGCCAATGAGCAGTTCTTC.

The genes are TRBV6-5 and TRBJ1-1; the D is unclear. Trimming stripped 7 bases from V and 4 bases from J, with 16 bases between. The CDR3 spans 14 residues. Germline loops: CDR1 MNHEY, CDR2 SVGAGI. The CDR3 DNA reads as TGTGCCAGCACTAGATCGGGGTATGGCACTGAAGCTTTCTTT. It is translated as CASTRSGYGTEAFF.

This clone was found once. This chain uses TRBV30 with TRBJ1-3; D unclear. Trimming cost V 4 bases and J 4 bases, with 14 bases left between them. This CDR3 spans 14 amino acids. Per germline, CDR1 GTSNPN and CDR2 SVGIG (reference sequence). CDR3 sequence reads: CAWTTGSFGNTIYF. DNA for the CDR3: TGTGCCTGGACCACGGGGTCTTTCGGAAACACCATATATTTT.